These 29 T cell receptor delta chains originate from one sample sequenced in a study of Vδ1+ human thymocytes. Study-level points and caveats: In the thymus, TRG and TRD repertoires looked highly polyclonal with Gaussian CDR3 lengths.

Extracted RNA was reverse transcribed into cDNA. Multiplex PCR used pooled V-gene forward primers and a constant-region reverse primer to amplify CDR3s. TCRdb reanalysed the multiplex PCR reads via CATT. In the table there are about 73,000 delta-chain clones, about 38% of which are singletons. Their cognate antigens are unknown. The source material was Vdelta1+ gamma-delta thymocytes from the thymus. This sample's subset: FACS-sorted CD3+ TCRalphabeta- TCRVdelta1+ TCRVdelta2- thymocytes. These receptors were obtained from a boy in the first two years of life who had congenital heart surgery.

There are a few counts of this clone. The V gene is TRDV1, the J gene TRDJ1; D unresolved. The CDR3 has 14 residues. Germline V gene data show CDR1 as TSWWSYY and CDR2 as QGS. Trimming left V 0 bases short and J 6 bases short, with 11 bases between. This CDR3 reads CALGELGRFHKLIF. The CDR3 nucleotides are TGTGCTCTTGGGGAACTTGGTCGGTTTCATAAACTCATCTTT.

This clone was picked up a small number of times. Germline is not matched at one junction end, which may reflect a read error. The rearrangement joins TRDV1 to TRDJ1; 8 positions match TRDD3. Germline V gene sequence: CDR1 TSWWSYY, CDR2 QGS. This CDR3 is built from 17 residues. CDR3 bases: TGTGCTCTGGGGGTGACCCATGGGGGATCGTACACCGATAAACTCATCTTT. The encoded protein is CALGVTHGGSYTDKLIF.

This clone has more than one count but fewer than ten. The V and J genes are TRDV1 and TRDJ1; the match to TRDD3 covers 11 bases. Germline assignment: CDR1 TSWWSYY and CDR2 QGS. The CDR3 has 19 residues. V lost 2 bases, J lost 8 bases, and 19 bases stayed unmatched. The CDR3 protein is CALGENYSTGGYSFSKLIF. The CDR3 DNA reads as TGTGCTCTTGGGGAAAACTACTCTACTGGGGGATATTCCTTCTCCAAACTCATCTTT.

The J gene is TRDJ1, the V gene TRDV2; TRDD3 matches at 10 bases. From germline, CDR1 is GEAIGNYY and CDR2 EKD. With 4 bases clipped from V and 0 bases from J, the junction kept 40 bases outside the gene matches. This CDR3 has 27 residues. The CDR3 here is CACDGLSGKILSGQEGDTATYTDKLIF. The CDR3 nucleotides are TGTGCCTGTGATGGCCTTTCCGGAAAAATCCTTTCTGGACAGGAGGGGGATACGGCGACGTACACCGATAAACTCATCTTT.

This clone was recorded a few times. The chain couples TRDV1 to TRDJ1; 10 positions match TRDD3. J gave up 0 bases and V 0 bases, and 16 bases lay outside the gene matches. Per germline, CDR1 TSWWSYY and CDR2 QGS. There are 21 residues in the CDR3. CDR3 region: CALGELHYGVGGYYYTDKLIF. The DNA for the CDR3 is TGTGCTCTTGGGGAACTTCACTACGGAGTTGGGGGATACTATTACACCGATAAACTCATCTTT.

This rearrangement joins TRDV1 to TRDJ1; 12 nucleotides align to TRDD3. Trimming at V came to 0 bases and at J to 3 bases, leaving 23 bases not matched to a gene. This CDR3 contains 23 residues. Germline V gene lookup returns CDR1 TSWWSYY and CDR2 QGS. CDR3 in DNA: TGTGCTCTTGGGGAACTATCAATGCCTATCCTGGGGGATACGTGGGAGGAGGCCGATAAACTCATCTTT. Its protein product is CALGELSMPILGDTWEEADKLIF.

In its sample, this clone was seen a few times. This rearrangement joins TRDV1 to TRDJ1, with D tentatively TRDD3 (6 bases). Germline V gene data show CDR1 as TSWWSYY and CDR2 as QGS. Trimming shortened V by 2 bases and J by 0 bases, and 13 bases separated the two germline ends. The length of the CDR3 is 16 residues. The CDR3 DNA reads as TGTGCTCTTGGGGAAGCGGGGGGACGGTACACCGATAAACTCATCTTT. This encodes CALGEAGGRYTDKLIF.

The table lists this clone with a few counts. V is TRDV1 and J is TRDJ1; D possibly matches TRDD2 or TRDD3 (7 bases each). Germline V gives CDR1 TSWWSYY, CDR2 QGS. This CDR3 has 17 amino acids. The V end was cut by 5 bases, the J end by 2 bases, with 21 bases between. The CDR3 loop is CALGRSFLSWGTDKLIF. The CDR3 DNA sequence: TGTGCTCTTGGGAGATCCTTCCTCAGCTGGGGGACCGATAAACTCATCTTT.

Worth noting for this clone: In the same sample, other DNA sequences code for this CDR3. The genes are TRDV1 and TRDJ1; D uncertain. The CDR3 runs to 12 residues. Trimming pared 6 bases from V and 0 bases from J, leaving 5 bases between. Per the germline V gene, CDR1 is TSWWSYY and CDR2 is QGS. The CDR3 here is CALGKYTDKLIF. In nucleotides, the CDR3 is TGTGCTCTTGGAAAGTACACCGATAAACTCATCTTT.

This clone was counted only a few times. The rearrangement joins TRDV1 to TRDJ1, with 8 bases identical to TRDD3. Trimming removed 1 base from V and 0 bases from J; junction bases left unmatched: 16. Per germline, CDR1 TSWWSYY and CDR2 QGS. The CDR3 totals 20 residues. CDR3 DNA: TGTGCTCTTGGGGAACCGGCCTGCAGAAAGGGGATACCTCACACCGATAAACTCATCTTT. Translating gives CALGEPACRKGIPHTDKLIF.

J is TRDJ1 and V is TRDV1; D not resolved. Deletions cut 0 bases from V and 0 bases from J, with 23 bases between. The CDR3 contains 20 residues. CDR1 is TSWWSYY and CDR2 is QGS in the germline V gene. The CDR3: CALGELGFPLLREYTDKLIF. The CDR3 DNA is TGTGCTCTTGGGGAACTCGGCTTTCCACTTCTTAGGGAGTACACCGATAAACTCATCTTT.

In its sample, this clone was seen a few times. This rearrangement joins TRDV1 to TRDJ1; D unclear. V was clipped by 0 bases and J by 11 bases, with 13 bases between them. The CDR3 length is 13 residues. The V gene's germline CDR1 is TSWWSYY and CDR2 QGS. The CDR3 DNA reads TGTGCTCTTGGGGAACTCCCCGGATTGGGTCTCATCTTT. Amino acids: CALGELPGLGLIF.

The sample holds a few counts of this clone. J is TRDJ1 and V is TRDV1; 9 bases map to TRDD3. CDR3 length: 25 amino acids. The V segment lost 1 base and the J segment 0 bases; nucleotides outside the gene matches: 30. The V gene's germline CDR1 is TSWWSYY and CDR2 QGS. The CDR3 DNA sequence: TGTGCTCTTGGGGAACGATTGTATAATCCCTACTACGGTTACCTGGGGGATCTATACACCGATAAACTCATCTTT. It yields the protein CALGERLYNPYYGYLGDLYTDKLIF.

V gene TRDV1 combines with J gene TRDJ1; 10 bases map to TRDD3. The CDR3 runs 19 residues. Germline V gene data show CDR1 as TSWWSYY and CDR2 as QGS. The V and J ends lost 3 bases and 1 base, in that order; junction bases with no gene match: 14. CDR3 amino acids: CALGEGLPWGIEPTDKLIF. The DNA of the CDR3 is TGTGCTCTTGGGGAGGGGCTACCCTGGGGGATAGAGCCCACCGATAAACTCATCTTT.

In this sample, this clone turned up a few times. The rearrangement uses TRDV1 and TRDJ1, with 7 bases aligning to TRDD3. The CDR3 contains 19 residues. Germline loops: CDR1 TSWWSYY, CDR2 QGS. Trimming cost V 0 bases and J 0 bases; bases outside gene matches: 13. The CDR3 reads CALGELANLGIRYTDKLIF. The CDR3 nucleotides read TGTGCTCTTGGGGAACTAGCTAATCTGGGGATAAGGTACACCGATAAACTCATCTTT.

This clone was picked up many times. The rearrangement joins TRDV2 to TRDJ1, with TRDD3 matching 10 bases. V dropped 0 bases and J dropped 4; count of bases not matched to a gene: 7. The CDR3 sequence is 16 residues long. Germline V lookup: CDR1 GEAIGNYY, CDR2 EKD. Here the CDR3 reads CACDTEWGIQYDKLIF. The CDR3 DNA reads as TGTGCCTGTGACACCGAATGGGGGATACAGTACGATAAACTCATCTTT.

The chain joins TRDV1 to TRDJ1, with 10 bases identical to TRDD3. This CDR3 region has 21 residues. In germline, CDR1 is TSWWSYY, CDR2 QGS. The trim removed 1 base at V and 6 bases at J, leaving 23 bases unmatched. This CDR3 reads CALGEPQEVGDTGEARNKLIF. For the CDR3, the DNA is TGTGCTCTTGGGGAACCCCAGGAGGTGGGGGATACAGGGGAAGCCCGGAATAAACTCATCTTT.

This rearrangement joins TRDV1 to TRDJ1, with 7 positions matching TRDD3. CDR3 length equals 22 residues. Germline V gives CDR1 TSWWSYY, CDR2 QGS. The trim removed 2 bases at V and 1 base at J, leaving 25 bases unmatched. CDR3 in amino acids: CALGECGFQITGENGTTDKLIF. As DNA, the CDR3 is TGTGCTCTTGGGGAATGTGGGTTCCAAATTACTGGGGAAAACGGGACCACCGATAAACTCATCTTT.

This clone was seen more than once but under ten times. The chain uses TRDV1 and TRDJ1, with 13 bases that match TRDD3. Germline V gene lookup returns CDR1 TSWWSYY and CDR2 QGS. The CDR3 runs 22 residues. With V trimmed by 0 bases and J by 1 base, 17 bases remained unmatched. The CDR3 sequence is CALGELVPYRTGGYASTDKLIF. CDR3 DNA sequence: TGTGCTCTTGGGGAACTGGTACCATACCGAACTGGGGGATACGCTTCCACCGATAAACTCATCTTT.

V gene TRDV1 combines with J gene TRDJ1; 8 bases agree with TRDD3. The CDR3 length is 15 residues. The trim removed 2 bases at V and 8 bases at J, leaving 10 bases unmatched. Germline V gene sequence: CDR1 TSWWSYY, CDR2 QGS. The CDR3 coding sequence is TGTGCTCTTGGGGAATTCGATGACTGGGGGCCAAAACTCATCTTT. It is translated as CALGEFDDWGPKLIF.

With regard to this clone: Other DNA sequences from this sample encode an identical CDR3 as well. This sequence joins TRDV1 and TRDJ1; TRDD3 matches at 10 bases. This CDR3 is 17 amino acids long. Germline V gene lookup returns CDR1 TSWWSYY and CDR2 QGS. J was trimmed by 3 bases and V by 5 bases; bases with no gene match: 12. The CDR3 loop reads CALGKPLLGDYADKLIF. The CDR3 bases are TGTGCTCTTGGGAAACCCCTACTGGGGGATTATGCCGATAAACTCATCTTT.

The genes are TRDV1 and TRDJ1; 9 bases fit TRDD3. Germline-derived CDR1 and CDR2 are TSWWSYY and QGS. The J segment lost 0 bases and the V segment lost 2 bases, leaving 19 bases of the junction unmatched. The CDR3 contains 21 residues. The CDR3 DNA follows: TGTGCTCTTGGGGAAAAAAGGCCTTATCACAGCTGGGGGATCCACACCGATAAACTCATCTTT. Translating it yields CALGEKRPYHSWGIHTDKLIF.

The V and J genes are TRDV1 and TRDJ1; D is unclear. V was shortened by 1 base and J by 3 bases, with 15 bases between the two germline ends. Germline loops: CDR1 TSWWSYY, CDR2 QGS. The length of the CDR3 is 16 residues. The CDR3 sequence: CALGERFILFPDKLIF. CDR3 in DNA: TGTGCTCTTGGGGAACGTTTCATACTTTTCCCCGATAAACTCATCTTT.

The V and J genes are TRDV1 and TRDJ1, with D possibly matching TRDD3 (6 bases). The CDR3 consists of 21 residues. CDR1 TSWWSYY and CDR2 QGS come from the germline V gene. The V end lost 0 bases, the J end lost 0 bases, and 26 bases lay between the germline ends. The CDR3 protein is CALGELDGGSGVCLYTDKLIF. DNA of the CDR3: TGTGCTCTTGGGGAACTCGACGGAGGATCTGGGGTCTGTTTGTACACCGATAAACTCATCTTT.

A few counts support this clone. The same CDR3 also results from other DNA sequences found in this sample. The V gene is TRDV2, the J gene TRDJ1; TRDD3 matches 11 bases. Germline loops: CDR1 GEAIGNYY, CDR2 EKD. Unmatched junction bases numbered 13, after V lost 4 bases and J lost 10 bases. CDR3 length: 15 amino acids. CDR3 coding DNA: TGTGCCTGTGAGAGGAACTGGGGGATAAAAGAAAGACTCATCTTT. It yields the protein CACERNWGIKERLIF.

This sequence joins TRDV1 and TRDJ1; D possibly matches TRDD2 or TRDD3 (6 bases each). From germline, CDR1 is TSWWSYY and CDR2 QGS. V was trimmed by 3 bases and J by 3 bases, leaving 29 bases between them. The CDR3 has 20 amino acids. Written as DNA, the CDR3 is TGTGCTCTTGGGGACGACTCCTTCCCTTCGTACTGGGAGTTAGCCGATAAACTCATCTTT. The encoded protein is CALGDDSFPSYWELADKLIF.

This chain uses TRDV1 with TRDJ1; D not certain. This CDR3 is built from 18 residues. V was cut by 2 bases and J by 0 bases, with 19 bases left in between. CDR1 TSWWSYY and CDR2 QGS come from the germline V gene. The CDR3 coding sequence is TGTGCTCTTGGGGAATGTTTCTGTGGGACATTTTACACCGATAAACTCATCTTT. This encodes CALGECFCGTFYTDKLIF.

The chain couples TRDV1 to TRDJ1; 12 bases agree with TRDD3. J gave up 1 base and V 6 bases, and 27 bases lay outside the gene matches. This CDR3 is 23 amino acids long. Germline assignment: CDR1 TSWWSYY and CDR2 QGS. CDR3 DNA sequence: TGTGCTCTTGGACCCCCTAGTGGGCCTTCCTACTCTGGGGGATACGCGAGCACCGATAAACTCATCTTT. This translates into CALGPPSGPSYSGGYASTDKLIF.

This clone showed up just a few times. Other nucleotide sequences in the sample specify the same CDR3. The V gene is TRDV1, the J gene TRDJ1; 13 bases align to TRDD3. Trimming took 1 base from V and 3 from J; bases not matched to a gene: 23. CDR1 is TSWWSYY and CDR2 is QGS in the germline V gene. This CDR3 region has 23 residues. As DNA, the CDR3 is TGTGCTCTTGGGGAACCGGCTCCCATCCTACGTCCCCCCACTGGGGGATACGCCGATAAACTCATCTTT. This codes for CALGEPAPILRPPTGGYADKLIF.